This T cell receptor beta chain stems from a study of cytomegalovirus exposure and HLA in healthy donors. Primers included in the PCR were 60 Vbeta and 13 Jbeta primers. TCRdb's table, derived via immunoSEQ multiplex PCR, lists solely in-frame clones and lacks some. The profile shows fewer than 85,000 clones, 72% of them singletons. The study's findings and limits: Immune exposure was documented only through CMV serostatus. Sequencing likely produced, as an artifact, a cluster of highly shared sequence variants. The authors listed 150 to 200 TCR beta chains as cytomegalovirus-associated.

This CDR3 is built from 15 residues. The germline CDR1 and CDR2 sequences are MNHEY and SMNVEV (reference sequence). With respect to this clone: Its antigen is unknown.

The chain joins TRBV27 to TRBJ2-5; tentatively, D is TRBD1 (5 bases). The end of the DNA aligns better with TRBJ2-7, so the J call may be wrong. The clonotype originates from a woman aged 40 to 49 in good health and CMV-seropositive. What was sequenced was PBMCs. CDR3 amino acids: CASSIFPQGGYEQYF. For the CDR3, the DNA is TGTGCCAGCAGTATATTCCCGCAGGGTGGGTACGAGCAGTACTTC.